The 15 T cell receptor beta chains listed next were all sequenced from one sample in a study of cytomegalovirus exposure and HLA in healthy donors. The PCR contained 60 Vbeta and 13 Jbeta primers. The assay was immunoSEQ multiplex PCR, and TCRdb's table has in-frame clones only and misses some. The sample yields about 180,000 clones, roughly 78% seen once. Sample: PBMCs. These receptors all come from a woman aged 25 to 39 in good health and CMV-seronegative.

J is TRBJ2-4 and V is TRBV19; TRBD2 might be the D (6 bases). V was pared by 6 bases and J by 1 base, with 16 bases between. Germline assignment: CDR1 LNHDA and CDR2 SQIVND (reference sequence). The CDR3 has 16 amino acids. CDR3 sequence reads: CASRNPGGLAKNIQYF. CDR3 DNA sequence: TGTGCCAGTAGGAACCCCGGGGGTCTCGCCAAAAACATTCAGTACTTC.

The CDR3 nucleotides are TGTGCCAGCAGTCCACTGGATTCACCCCTCCACTTT. It yields the protein CASSPLDSPLHF. The gene calls are TRBV27 and TRBJ1-6; D remains ambiguous. V was clipped by 5 bases and J by 8 bases, with 7 bases between them. The CDR3 runs to 12 residues. Per germline, CDR1 MNHEY and CDR2 SMNVEV (reference sequence).

The chain is built from TRBV7-2 and TRBJ2-7; possible D gene TRBD2, 6 bases. Germline V lookup: CDR1 SGHTA, CDR2 FQGNSA. The CDR3 is made up of 13 amino acids. V lost 6 bases and J 2 bases, leaving 11 bases between the germline ends. CDR3 nucleotides: TGTGCCAGCAGACGGGGGTTTGCCTACGAGCAGTACTTC. This gives the protein CASRRGFAYEQYF.

The V call is TRBV7-8, the J call TRBJ1-6; D is uncertain. V gave up 0 bases and J gave up 0 bases, with 9 bases separating them. From germline, CDR1 is SGHVS and CDR2 FQNEAQ. The CDR3 has 17 amino acids. CDR3 region: CASSLASGGSYNSPLHF. CDR3 bases: TGTGCCAGCAGCTTAGCGTCAGGAGGCTCCTATAATTCACCCCTCCACTTT.

The V and J genes are TRBV5-6 and TRBJ2-7; D may be TRBD2 (5 bases). Germline V gene sequence: CDR1 SGHDT, CDR2 YYEEEE. V lost 1 base to trimming and J lost 3 bases, with 11 bases between them. This CDR3 comprises 14 residues. CDR3 nucleotides: TGTGCCAGCAGCTTGCTGAGGGCGGTCTACGAGCAGTACTTC. Protein: CASSLLRAVYEQYF.

The chain combines TRBV5-8 with TRBJ1-2; D is uncertain. V was shortened by 4 bases and J by 5 bases, with 12 bases between the two germline ends. The CDR3 sequence is 13 residues long. Germline values: CDR1 SGHTS, CDR2 YDEGEE. The CDR3 protein is CASSAGVVYGYTF. Written as DNA, the CDR3 is TGTGCCAGCAGCGCGGGCGTCGTATATGGCTACACCTTC.

This rearrangement joins TRBV30 to TRBJ2-5, with 10 positions matching TRBD2. Germline V gives CDR1 GTSNPN, CDR2 SVGIG (reference sequence). This CDR3 has 14 residues. Germline trimming cut 6 bases from V and 0 bases from J; bases unmatched to any gene: 4. CDR3 nucleotides: TGTGCCTGTCCAGCGGGGGGGTACCAAGAGACCCAGTACTTC. Its protein is CACPAGGYQETQYF.

The rearrangement links TRBV6-5 to TRBJ1-6, with 7 bases identical to TRBD1. This CDR3 comprises 13 residues. Germline lookup yields CDR1 MNHEY and CDR2 SVGAGI. V gave up 6 bases and J gave up 10 bases; unmatched junction bases: 6. The CDR3 sequence is CASRGTEGSPLHF. For the CDR3, the DNA is TGTGCCAGCAGGGGGACAGAAGGATCACCCCTCCACTTT.

V gene TRBV5-6 combines with J gene TRBJ1-5; D possibly corresponds to TRBD1 (6 bases). Germline lookup yields CDR1 SGHDT and CDR2 YYEEEE. The CDR3 covers 16 residues. V gave up 2 bases and J gave up 0 bases, with 12 bases separating them. The CDR3 DNA is TGTGCCAGCAGCTTCCTACAGGGAGATAGCAATCAGCCCCAGCATTTT. As protein: CASSFLQGDSNQPQHF.

The sample holds a few counts of this clone. The chain carries TRBV13 and TRBJ2-7, with a tentative D call TRBD1 (5 bases). The CDR3 runs to 16 residues. V lost 3 bases to trimming and J lost 4 bases, with 19 bases between them. Germline loops: CDR1 PRHDT, CDR2 FYEKMQ (reference sequence). CDR3 residues: CASSFDRTGRRYEQYF. CDR3 in DNA: TGTGCCAGCAGCTTTGATCGAACAGGAAGGAGATACGAGCAGTACTTC.

The CDR3 protein is CASSSPGQQSTDTQYF. CDR3 in DNA: TGTGCCAGCAGCTCGCCGGGACAACAAAGCACAGATACGCAGTATTTT. The V gene is TRBV5-6, the J gene TRBJ2-3; possible D gene TRBD1, 6 bases. Trimming shortened V by 3 bases and J by 0 bases, and 14 bases separated the two germline ends. Germline lookup yields CDR1 SGHDT and CDR2 YYEEEE. This CDR3 comprises 16 residues.

The rearrangement uses TRBV2 and TRBJ2-7, with 10 positions matching TRBD1. This CDR3 region has 15 residues. The V segment lost 9 bases and the J segment 6 bases; nucleotides outside the gene matches: 14. CDR1 SNHLY and CDR2 FYNNEI come from the germline V gene. The CDR3 protein is CARKPIRQGAGEQYF. In DNA, the CDR3 is TGTGCCAGAAAGCCGATAAGACAGGGGGCGGGCGAGCAGTACTTC. The full variable domain, with the rest looked up from reference TRBV2 and TRBJ2-7, is EPEVTQTPSHQVTQMGQEVILRCVPISNHLYFYWYRQILGQKVEFLVSFYNNEISEKSEIFDDQFSVERPDGSNFTLKIRSTKLEDSAMYFCARKPIRQGAGEQYFGPGTRLTVT.

In its sample, this clone was seen a few times. The genes are TRBV21-1 and TRBJ1-1. TRBV21-1 is a pseudogene locus. The CDR3 totals 13 residues. CDR3 residues: CASRGIAPPEAFF. The CDR3 nucleotides are TGTGCCAGCCGGGGGATAGCTCCCCCTGAAGCTTTCTTT.

This clone was counted between two and nine times. The chain uses TRBV29-1 and TRBJ2-3; 10 bases are shared with TRBD1. Germline V CDR1 and CDR2: SQVTM, ANQGSEA. J was trimmed by 4 bases and V by 6 bases; bases with no gene match: 10. This CDR3 spans 15 amino acids. For the CDR3, the DNA is TGCAGCGTCGCCGCGGGACAGGGGATGGCAGATACGCAGTATTTT. Its translation: CSVAAGQGMADTQYF.

The chain is built from TRBV5-1 and TRBJ1-1, with D possibly matching TRBD1 (5 bases). Between the trimmed V and J ends, which lost 0 bases and 6 bases, there was a span of 12 bases. Germline V gene data show CDR1 as SGHRS and CDR2 as YFSETQ. The CDR3 sequence is 14 residues long. CDR3 in amino acids: CASSLEAGLPEAFF. DNA for the CDR3: TGCGCCAGCAGCTTGGAGGCAGGGTTGCCTGAAGCTTTCTTT.